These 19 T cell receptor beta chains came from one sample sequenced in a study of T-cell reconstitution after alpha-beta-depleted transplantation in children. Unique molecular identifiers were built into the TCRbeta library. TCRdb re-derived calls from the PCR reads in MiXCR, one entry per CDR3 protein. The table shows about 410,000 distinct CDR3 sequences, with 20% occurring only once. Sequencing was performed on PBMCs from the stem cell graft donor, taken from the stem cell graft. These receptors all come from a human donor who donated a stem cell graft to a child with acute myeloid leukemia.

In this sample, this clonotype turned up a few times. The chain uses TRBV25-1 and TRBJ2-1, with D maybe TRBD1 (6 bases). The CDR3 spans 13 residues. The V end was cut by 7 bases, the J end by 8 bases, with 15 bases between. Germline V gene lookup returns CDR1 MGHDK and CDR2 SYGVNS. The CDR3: CASTTGTRDEQFF. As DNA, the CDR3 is TGTGCCAGCACCACAGGGACGAGGGATGAGCAGTTCTTC.

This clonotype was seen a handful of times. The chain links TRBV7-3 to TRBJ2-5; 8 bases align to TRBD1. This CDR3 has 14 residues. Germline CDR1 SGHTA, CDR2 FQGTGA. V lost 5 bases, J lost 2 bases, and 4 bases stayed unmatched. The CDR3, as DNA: TGTGCCAGCAGCAAAACAGGGGGACAAGAGACCCAGTACTTC. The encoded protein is CASSKTGGQETQYF.

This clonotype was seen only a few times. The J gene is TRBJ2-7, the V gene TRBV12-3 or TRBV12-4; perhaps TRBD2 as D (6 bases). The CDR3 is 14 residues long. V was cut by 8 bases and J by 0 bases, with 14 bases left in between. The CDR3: CASRRDFSSYEQYF. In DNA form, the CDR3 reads TGTGCCAGCCGTAGGGACTTCAGCTCCTACGAGCAGTACTTC.

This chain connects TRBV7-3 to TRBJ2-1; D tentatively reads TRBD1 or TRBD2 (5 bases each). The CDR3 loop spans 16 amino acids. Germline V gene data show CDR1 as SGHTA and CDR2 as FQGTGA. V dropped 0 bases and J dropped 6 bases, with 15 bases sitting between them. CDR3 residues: CASSLTGLEGSNEQFF. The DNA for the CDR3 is TGTGCCAGCAGCTTAACAGGTCTAGAGGGGTCCAATGAGCAGTTCTTC.

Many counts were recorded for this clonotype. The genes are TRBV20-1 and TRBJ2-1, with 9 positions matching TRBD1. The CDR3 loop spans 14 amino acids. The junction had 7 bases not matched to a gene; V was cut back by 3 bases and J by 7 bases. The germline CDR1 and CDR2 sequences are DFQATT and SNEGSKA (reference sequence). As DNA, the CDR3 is TGCAGTGCTAGCCCAGGGACAGGGCGGAATGAGCAGTTCTTC. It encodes CSASPGTGRNEQFF.

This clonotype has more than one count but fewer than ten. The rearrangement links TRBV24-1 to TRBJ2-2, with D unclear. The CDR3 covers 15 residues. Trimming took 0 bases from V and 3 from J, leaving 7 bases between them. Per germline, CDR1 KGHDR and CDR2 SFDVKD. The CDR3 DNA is TGTGCCACCAGTGATTTGCGGGCGGACACCGGGGAGCTGTTTTTT. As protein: CATSDLRADTGELFF.

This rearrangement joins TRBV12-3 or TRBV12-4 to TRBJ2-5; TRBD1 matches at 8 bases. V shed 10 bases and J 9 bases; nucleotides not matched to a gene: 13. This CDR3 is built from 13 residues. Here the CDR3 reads CAISIGTGLAQYF. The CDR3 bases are TGTGCCATCAGCATCGGGACAGGCTTAGCCCAGTACTTC.

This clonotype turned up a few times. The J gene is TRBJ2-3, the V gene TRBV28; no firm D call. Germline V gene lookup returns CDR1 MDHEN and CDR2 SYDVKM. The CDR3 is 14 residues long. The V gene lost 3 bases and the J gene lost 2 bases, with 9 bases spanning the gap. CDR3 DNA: TGTGCCAGCAGTTTTGGGGATCTCACAGATACGCAGTATTTT. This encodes CASSFGDLTDTQYF. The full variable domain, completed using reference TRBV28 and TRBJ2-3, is DVKVTQSSRYLVKRTGEKVFLECVQDMDHENMFWYRQDPGLGLRLIYFSYDVKMKEKGDIPEGYSVSREKKERFSLILESASTNQTSMYLCASSFGDLTDTQYFGPGTRLTVL.

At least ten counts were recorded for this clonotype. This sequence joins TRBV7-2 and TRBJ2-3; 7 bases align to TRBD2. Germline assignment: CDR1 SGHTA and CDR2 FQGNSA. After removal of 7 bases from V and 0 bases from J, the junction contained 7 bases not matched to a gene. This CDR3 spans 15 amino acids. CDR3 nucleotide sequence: TGTGCCAGCAACCCCAGCGGGAAGAGCACAGATACGCAGTATTTT. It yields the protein CASNPSGKSTDTQYF.

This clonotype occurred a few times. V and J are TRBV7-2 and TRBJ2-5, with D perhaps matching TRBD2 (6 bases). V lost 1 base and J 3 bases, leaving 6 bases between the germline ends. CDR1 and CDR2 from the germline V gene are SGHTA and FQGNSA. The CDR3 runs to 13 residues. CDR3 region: CASSLEREETQYF. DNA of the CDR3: TGTGCCAGCAGCTTAGAGCGGGAAGAGACCCAGTACTTC.

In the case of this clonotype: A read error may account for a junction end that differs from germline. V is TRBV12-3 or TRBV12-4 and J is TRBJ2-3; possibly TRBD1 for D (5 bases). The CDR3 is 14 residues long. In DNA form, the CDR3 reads TGTGCCAGCAATTTAGGCGTAGGGGCAGATACGCAGTATTTT. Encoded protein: CASNLGVGADTQYF.

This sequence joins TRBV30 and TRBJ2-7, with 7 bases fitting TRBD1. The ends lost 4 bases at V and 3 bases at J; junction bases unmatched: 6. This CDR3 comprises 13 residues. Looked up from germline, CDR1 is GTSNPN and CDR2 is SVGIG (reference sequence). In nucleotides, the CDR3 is TGTGCCTGGACCCAGGGACAGCTCTACGAGCAGTACTTC. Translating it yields CAWTQGQLYEQYF.

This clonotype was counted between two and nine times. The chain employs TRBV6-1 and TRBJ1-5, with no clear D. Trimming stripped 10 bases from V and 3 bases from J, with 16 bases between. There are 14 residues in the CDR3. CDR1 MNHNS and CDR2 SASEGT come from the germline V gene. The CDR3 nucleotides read TGTGCCACCAGCAACGATCCTTACAATCAGCCCCAGCATTTT. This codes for CATSNDPYNQPQHF.

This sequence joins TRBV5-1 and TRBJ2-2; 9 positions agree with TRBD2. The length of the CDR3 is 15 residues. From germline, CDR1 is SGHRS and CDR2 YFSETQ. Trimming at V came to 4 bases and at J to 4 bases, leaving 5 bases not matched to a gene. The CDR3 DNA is TGCGCCAGCAGCCCTGGGACTAGCACCACCGGGGAGCTGTTTTTT. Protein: CASSPGTSTTGELFF.

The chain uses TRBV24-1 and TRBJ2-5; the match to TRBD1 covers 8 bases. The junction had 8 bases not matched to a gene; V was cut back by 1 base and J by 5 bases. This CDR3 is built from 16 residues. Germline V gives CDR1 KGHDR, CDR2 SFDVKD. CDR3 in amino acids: CATSDFSTDRVETQYF. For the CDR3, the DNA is TGTGCCACCAGTGATTTCTCAACGGACAGGGTCGAGACCCAGTACTTC.

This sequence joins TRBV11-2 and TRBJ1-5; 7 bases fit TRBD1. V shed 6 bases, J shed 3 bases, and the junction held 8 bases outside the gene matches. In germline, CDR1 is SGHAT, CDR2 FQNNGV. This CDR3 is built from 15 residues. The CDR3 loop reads CASSSQTGNNQPQHF. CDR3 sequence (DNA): TGTGCCAGCAGTTCCCAGACAGGGAACAATCAGCCCCAGCATTTT. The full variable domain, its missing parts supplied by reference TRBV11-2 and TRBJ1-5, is EAGVAQSPRYKIIEKRQSVAFWCNPISGHATLYWYQQILGQGPKLLIQFQNNGVVDDSQLPKDRFSAERLKGVDSTLKIQPAKLEDSAVYLCASSSQTGNNQPQHFGDGTRLSIL.

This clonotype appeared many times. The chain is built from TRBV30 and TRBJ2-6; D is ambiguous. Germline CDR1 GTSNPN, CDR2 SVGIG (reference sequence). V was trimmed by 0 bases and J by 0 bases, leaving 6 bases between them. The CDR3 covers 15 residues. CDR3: CAWSVLGSGANVLTF. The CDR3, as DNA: TGTGCCTGGAGTGTACTGGGCTCTGGGGCCAACGTCCTGACTTTC.

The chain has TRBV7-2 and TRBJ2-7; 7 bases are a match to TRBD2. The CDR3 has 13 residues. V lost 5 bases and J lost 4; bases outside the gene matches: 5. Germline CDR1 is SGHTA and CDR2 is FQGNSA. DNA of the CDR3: TGTGCCAGCAGCCCAGCGGGACTTTACGAGCAGTACTTC. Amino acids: CASSPAGLYEQYF.

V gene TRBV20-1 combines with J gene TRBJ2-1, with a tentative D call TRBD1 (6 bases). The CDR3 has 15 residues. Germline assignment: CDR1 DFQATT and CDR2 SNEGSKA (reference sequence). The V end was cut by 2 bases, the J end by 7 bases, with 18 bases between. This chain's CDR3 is CSARSSSLRGNEQFF. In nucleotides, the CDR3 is TGCAGTGCTAGATCTAGCTCCCTTAGGGGGAATGAGCAGTTCTTC.